A single sample is the source of the 32 T cell receptor beta chains below, sequenced in a study of shared clonotypes between healthy human individuals. Generated by immunoSEQ multiplex PCR, the TCRdb table keeps only in-frame clones and is missing some. This sample carries under 150,000 clones, approximately 70% of them seen once, and the ten largest clones take about 22%. The sample consisted of memory CD8+ T cells sorted from blood. Indicated subset: CD45RO+ cells pooled with CCR7-negative TemRA cells. These receptors were taken from a woman aged 30 to 39 in good health.

This clone was counted between two and nine times. The chain uses TRBV7-8 and TRBJ1-6; weak D call: TRBD1 (5 bases). The CDR3 consists of 14 residues. From germline, CDR1 is SGHVS and CDR2 FQNEAQ. Trimming left V 4 bases short and J 6 bases short, with 10 bases between. For the CDR3, the DNA is TGTGCCAGCAGCTCGTCAGGGATTAATTCACCCCTCCACTTT. Residues: CASSSSGINSPLHF.

This clone was detected a few times. This chain connects TRBV19 to TRBJ1-5; no reliable D call. The germline CDR1 and CDR2 sequences are LNHDA and SQIVND (reference sequence). V lost 3 bases to trimming and J lost 0 bases, with 6 bases between them. The CDR3 consists of 14 residues. CDR3 nucleotide sequence: TGTGCCAGTAGTATGATGCATAGCAATCAGCCCCAGCATTTT. Encoded protein: CASSMMHSNQPQHF.

This clone was picked up one time. This sample also contains other DNA sequences that code for the same CDR3. This rearrangement joins TRBV25-1 to TRBJ2-7; no reliable D call. The CDR3 consists of 13 residues. Trimming left V 3 bases short and J 2 bases short, with 8 bases between. The germline V gene has CDR1 MGHDK and CDR2 SYGVNS. CDR3 in DNA: TGTGCCAGCAGTGAGGGTTTAACCTACGAGCAGTACTTC. Encoded protein: CASSEGLTYEQYF.

The V and J genes are TRBV28 and TRBJ2-7; 11 bases agree with TRBD2. V lost 6 bases and J lost 1; bases outside the gene matches: 14. Germline V lookup: CDR1 MDHEN, CDR2 SYDVKM. This CDR3 is built from 18 residues. The CDR3 DNA reads as TGTGCCAGCAGCCGCGTAGCGGGAGGGTTAGGGGTTTCCTACGAGCAGTACTTC. This encodes CASSRVAGGLGVSYEQYF.

This clone was seen a single time. This chain links TRBV5-1 with TRBJ1-2; possible D gene TRBD1, 5 bases. Germline CDR1 is SGHRS and CDR2 is YFSETQ. Trimming took 3 bases from V and 8 from J, leaving 14 bases between them. The CDR3 is made up of 13 amino acids. CDR3 sequence: CASSWGYNWGYTF. The CDR3 DNA follows: TGCGCCAGCAGCTGGGGGTACAACTGGGGCTACACCTTC. Supplemented by reference TRBV5-1 and TRBJ1-2, the full variable domain reads KAGVTQTPRYLIKTRGQQVTLSCSPISGHRSVSWYQQTPGQGLQFLFEYFSETQRNKGNFPGRFSGRQFSNSRSEMNVSTLELGDSALYLCASSWGYNWGYTFGSGTRLTVV.

The gene calls are TRBV7-2 and TRBJ2-5; 7 positions match TRBD2. The ends lost 5 bases at V and 11 bases at J; junction bases unmatched: 14. The CDR3 contains 14 residues. Germline-derived CDR1 and CDR2 are SGHTA and FQGNSA. The CDR3 nucleotides read TGTGCCAGCAGCCCCTGGGGGGGAGGTGAGGAGCAGTACTTC. Amino acid sequence: CASSPWGGGEEQYF.

This clone was found a few times. J is TRBJ2-1 and V is TRBV27, with 11 nucleotides matching TRBD2. J was trimmed by 1 base and V by 3 bases; bases with no gene match: 5. CDR1 is MNHEY, CDR2 SMNVEV, per germline (reference sequence). The CDR3 spans 17 residues. CDR3 region: CASSLDGLAGSYNEQFF. CDR3 in DNA: TGTGCCAGCAGTTTGGACGGACTAGCGGGTTCCTACAATGAGCAGTTCTTC.

This chain's CDR3 is CASSSQSGAEAFF. The CDR3 nucleotides read TGTGCCAGCAGTTCCCAAAGCGGCGCTGAAGCTTTCTTT. The J gene is TRBJ1-1, the V gene TRBV6-6; D gene unclear. The CDR3 sequence is 13 residues long. CDR1 is MNHNY, CDR2 SVGAGI, per germline (reference sequence). Trimming stripped 4 bases from V and 6 bases from J, with 12 bases between.

The V and J genes are TRBV10-3 and TRBJ2-1; D tentatively reads TRBD1 or TRBD2 (6 bases each). Trimming shortened V by 5 bases and J by 4 bases, and 12 bases separated the two germline ends. Germline CDR1 and CDR2: ENHRY and SYGVKD. The CDR3 extends over 14 amino acids. The CDR3 DNA is TGTGCCATCAGTCAGGGGCGGGATTACAATGAGCAGTTCTTC. Translated: CAISQGRDYNEQFF.

The chain uses TRBV11-2 and TRBJ1-2, with a possible D match to TRBD1 (6 bases). The V and J ends lost 3 bases and 5 bases respectively, with 22 bases between them. The CDR3 extends over 17 amino acids. Germline V gene data show CDR1 as SGHAT and CDR2 as FQNNGV. Here the CDR3 DNA reads TGTGCCAGCAGCTTCGAGGATTACGGGGGCGGGCGGTATGGCTACACCTTC. Its translation is CASSFEDYGGGRYGYTF.

The V gene is TRBV13, the J gene TRBJ2-5; the D is unclear. Trimming stripped 5 bases from V and 4 bases from J, with 14 bases between. Per the germline V gene, CDR1 is PRHDT and CDR2 is FYEKMQ (reference sequence). The CDR3 covers 14 residues. The CDR3 bases are TGTGCCAGCAGCCGAGAGTTTGGCGCAGAGACCCAGTACTTC. Translating it yields CASSREFGAETQYF.

This clone was observed once. This sequence joins TRBV7-9 and TRBJ2-1; 7 nucleotides align to TRBD2. Germline CDR1 and CDR2: SEHNR and FQNEAQ (reference sequence). V gave up 3 bases and J gave up 4 bases; unmatched junction bases: 6. This CDR3 is built from 15 residues. In DNA, the CDR3 is TGTGCCAGCAGCTTTTGGGGACTACCTTACAATGAGCAGTTCTTC. This codes for CASSFWGLPYNEQFF.

The chain is built from TRBV28 and TRBJ2-6; 8 nucleotides agree with TRBD1. The junction had 8 bases not matched to a gene; V was cut back by 4 bases and J by 0 bases. The CDR3 runs to 18 residues. The germline CDR1 and CDR2 sequences are MDHEN and SYDVKM. The CDR3 sequence is CASSSGQGIRSGANVLTF. CDR3 nucleotides: TGTGCCAGCAGTTCTGGACAGGGAATCCGCTCTGGGGCCAACGTCCTGACTTTC.

This chain joins TRBV7-6 and TRBJ2-5; 7 bases fit TRBD2. Per the germline V gene, CDR1 is SGHVS and CDR2 is FNYEAQ. J was trimmed by 5 bases and V by 5 bases; bases with no gene match: 8. The CDR3 covers 14 residues. The CDR3 loop reads CASSQGGSRETQYF. The CDR3 coding sequence is TGTGCCAGCAGCCAGGGCGGGAGTAGGGAGACCCAGTACTTC.

The chain uses TRBV6-5 and TRBJ2-2; D is perhaps TRBD2 (5 bases). The germline gives CDR1 MNHEY, CDR2 SVGAGI. V was clipped by 0 bases and J by 8 bases, with 13 bases between them. CDR3 length: 15 residues. The CDR3 region has the DNA TGTGCCAGCAGTTACTCCCTCCGGGGATCTGGGGAGCTGTTTTTT. Protein product: CASSYSLRGSGELFF.

The chain uses TRBV10-3 and TRBJ2-7, with 9 bases identical to TRBD2. Germline assignment: CDR1 ENHRY and CDR2 SYGVKD. The CDR3 has 14 amino acids. Losses at the gene ends were 10 bases for V and 2 bases for J; bases not matched to a gene: 9. CDR3 sequence: CATNSGSGTYEQYF. In DNA form, the CDR3 reads TGTGCCACCAATAGCGGGAGTGGGACCTACGAGCAGTACTTC.

This clone was observed a few times. The gene calls are TRBV2 and TRBJ1-1; 7 bases align to TRBD1. This CDR3 is built from 15 residues. After removal of 10 bases from V and 6 bases from J, the junction contained 17 bases not matched to a gene. The V gene's germline CDR1 is SNHLY and CDR2 FYNNEI. The CDR3 sequence is CATINGGGSFSEAFF. The CDR3 coding sequence is TGTGCCACCATTAACGGAGGGGGCTCCTTCTCTGAAGCTTTCTTT. The full variable domain, in which reference TRBV2 and TRBJ1-1 provide the parts outside the CDR3, is EPEVTQTPSHQVTQMGQEVILRCVPISNHLYFYWYRQILGQKVEFLVSFYNNEISEKSEIFDDQFSVERPDGSNFTLKIRSTKLEDSAMYFCATINGGGSFSEAFFGQGTRLTVV.

The chain recombines TRBV27 with TRBJ2-7; no reliable D call. The germline CDR1 and CDR2 sequences are MNHEY and SMNVEV (reference sequence). The CDR3 totals 13 residues. The V end lost 4 bases, the J end lost 6 bases, and 13 bases lay between the germline ends. The CDR3 DNA reads as TGTGCCAGCAGTTACGGCCTCTTTGGCGAGCAGTACTTC. Translating gives CASSYGLFGEQYF.

This clone was observed a handful of times. The V gene is TRBV28, the J gene TRBJ1-5, with TRBD1 matching 10 bases. The CDR3 length is 15 residues. Germline V lookup: CDR1 MDHEN, CDR2 SYDVKM. The V and J ends lost 4 bases and 1 base, in that order; junction bases with no gene match: 1. The CDR3: CASSWTGGSNQPQHF. CDR3 DNA sequence: TGTGCCAGCAGTTGGACAGGGGGAAGCAATCAGCCCCAGCATTTT. The full variable domain, its missing parts supplied by reference TRBV28 and TRBJ1-5, is DVKVTQSSRYLVKRTGEKVFLECVQDMDHENMFWYRQDPGLGLRLIYFSYDVKMKEKGDIPEGYSVSREKKERFSLILESASTNQTSMYLCASSWTGGSNQPQHFGDGTRLSIL.

The J gene is TRBJ2-1, the V gene TRBV10-3; 8 bases fit TRBD2. V lost 8 bases, J lost 3 bases, and 3 bases stayed unmatched. CDR1 ENHRY and CDR2 SYGVKD come from the germline V gene. This CDR3 region has 13 residues. The CDR3 nucleotides read TGTGCCATCTTAGCGGGAAACTACAATGAGCAGTTCTTC. This gives the protein CAILAGNYNEQFF.

Many counts were recorded for this clone. V is TRBV5-6 and J is TRBJ1-3; unclear D gene. Germline-derived CDR1 and CDR2 are SGHDT and YYEEEE. V was clipped by 4 bases and J by 0 bases, with 11 bases between them. This CDR3 region has 15 residues. The CDR3 region is CASSLDGSSGNTIYF. DNA for the CDR3: TGTGCCAGCAGCCTTGACGGGAGCTCTGGAAACACCATATATTTT.

This clone occurred a few times. The V call is TRBV6-4, the J call TRBJ2-5; TRBD2 aligns across 9 bases. TRBJ2-7 matches the DNA end more closely, so the J call is doubtful. The CDR3 loop spans 15 amino acids. Per the germline V gene, CDR1 is MRHNA and CDR2 is SNTAGT. Here the CDR3 reads CASSEGSGSSYEQYF. The CDR3 coding sequence is TGTGCCAGCAGTGAGGGTAGCGGGAGCTCCTACGAGCAGTACTTC.

The CDR3 nucleotides are TGTGCCAGCAGCTACCAGACGGACATTCGGACAGATACGCAGTATTTT. Translation gives CASSYQTDIRTDTQYF. The V gene is TRBV13, the J gene TRBJ2-3; possible D gene TRBD1, 5 bases. Germline CDR1 PRHDT, CDR2 FYEKMQ (reference sequence). The CDR3 covers 16 residues. With 4 bases removed from V and 3 bases from J, the gap between germline ends came to 17 bases.

This clone has more than one count but fewer than ten. The chain combines TRBV15 with TRBJ2-5, with D tentatively TRBD1 or TRBD2 (5 bases each). CDR1 and CDR2 from the germline V gene are LNHNV and YYDKDF (reference sequence). The CDR3 loop spans 13 amino acids. Trimming stripped 8 bases from V and 4 bases from J, with 14 bases between. CDR3 region: CATHEGRGETQYF. CDR3 sequence (DNA): TGTGCCACCCATGAGGGGCGCGGAGAGACCCAGTACTTC. Filled out from reference TRBV15 and TRBJ2-5, the complete variable domain reads DAMVIQNPRYQVTQFGKPVTLSCSQTLNHNVMYWYQQKSSQAPKLLFHYYDKDFNNEADTPDNFQSRRPNTSFCFLDIRSPGLGDTAMYLCATHEGRGETQYFGPGTRLLVL.

The chain carries TRBV19 and TRBJ2-1; 9 bases align to TRBD2. Trimming cost V 5 bases and J 4 bases; bases outside gene matches: 9. The CDR3 loop spans 16 amino acids. Per germline, CDR1 LNHDA and CDR2 SQIVND (reference sequence). CDR3 DNA: TGTGCCAGTAGTTCGCAACTGACTAGCGGTTACAATGAGCAGTTCTTC. Its protein is CASSSQLTSGYNEQFF.

The chain employs TRBV19 and TRBJ2-4; no clear D gene. The germline CDR1 and CDR2 sequences are LNHDA and SQIVND (reference sequence). The CDR3 totals 14 residues. Trimming left V 1 base short and J 1 base short, with 5 bases between. CDR3 loop: CASSIGGAKNIQYF. Here the CDR3 DNA reads TGTGCCAGTAGTATAGGTGGGGCCAAAAACATTCAGTACTTC.

This clone was seen just once. The gene calls are TRBV25-1 and TRBJ2-5; 10 nucleotides agree with TRBD1. The J call may be mistaken, given a closer DNA end match to TRBJ2-7. The CDR3 sequence is 18 residues long. The V gene's germline CDR1 is MGHDK and CDR2 SYGVNS. For the CDR3, the DNA is TGTGCCAGCAGTGAATTAGGGACAGGGGAATCTTCATACTACGAGCAGTACTTC. This encodes CASSELGTGESSYYEQYF.

This clone was counted a few times. The V and J genes are TRBV27 and TRBJ1-5, with D tentatively TRBD1 (6 bases). V lost 10 bases and J lost 6, with 37 bases in between. Germline V gives CDR1 MNHEY, CDR2 SMNVEV (reference sequence). The CDR3 is made up of 20 amino acids. The chain's CDR3 is CANSGAGAYRKGVIGQPQHF. The CDR3 nucleotides read TGTGCCAACTCGGGGGCAGGGGCGTATCGGAAGGGAGTGATTGGTCAGCCCCAGCATTTT.

As regards this clone: It is likely a read error: a sequence one base away is far more abundant. V gene TRBV19 combines with J gene TRBJ1-1; TRBD1 might be the D (6 bases). The V gene's germline CDR1 is LNHDA and CDR2 SQIVND (reference sequence). The CDR3 sequence is 14 residues long. The CDR3 is CTSSRGAGYTEAFF. In DNA, the CDR3 is TGTACCAGTAGTCGGGGGGCGGGGTACACTGAAGCTTTCTTT.

Details on this clone: Possible read error: a much larger clone is one base away. The CDR3 nucleotides are TGTGCCAGCAGTCATGACAGCTCTGGGGCCAACGTCCTGACTTTC. Amino acid sequence: CASSHDSSGANVLTF. The chain recombines TRBV25-1 with TRBJ2-6, with D tentatively TRBD1 (5 bases). The CDR3 has 15 residues. Per the germline V gene, CDR1 is MGHDK and CDR2 is SYGVNS. The V gene lost 5 bases and the J gene lost 0 bases, with 8 bases spanning the gap.

This clone has just one count. V is TRBV7-9 and J is TRBJ1-1; 11 bases map to TRBD1. Germline V lookup: CDR1 SEHNR, CDR2 FQNEAQ (reference sequence). The CDR3 is made up of 15 amino acids. The V gene end was trimmed by 4 bases and the J gene end by 4 bases; junction bases not matched to a gene: 5. CDR3 in DNA: TGTGCCAGCAGCTGGACAGGGGGCGGGGGCACTGAAGCTTTCTTT. This codes for CASSWTGGGGTEAFF.

The table lists this clone with many counts. Here the CDR3 reads CASNDLAGGPNEQFF. The DNA for the CDR3 is TGTGCCAGCAATGACCTAGCGGGAGGGCCGAATGAGCAGTTCTTC. The V call is TRBV6-1, the J call TRBJ2-1, with 12 bases fitting TRBD2. CDR1 and CDR2 (germline): MNHNS, SASEGT. V gave up 7 bases and J gave up 7 bases; unmatched junction bases: 8. The CDR3 consists of 15 residues.